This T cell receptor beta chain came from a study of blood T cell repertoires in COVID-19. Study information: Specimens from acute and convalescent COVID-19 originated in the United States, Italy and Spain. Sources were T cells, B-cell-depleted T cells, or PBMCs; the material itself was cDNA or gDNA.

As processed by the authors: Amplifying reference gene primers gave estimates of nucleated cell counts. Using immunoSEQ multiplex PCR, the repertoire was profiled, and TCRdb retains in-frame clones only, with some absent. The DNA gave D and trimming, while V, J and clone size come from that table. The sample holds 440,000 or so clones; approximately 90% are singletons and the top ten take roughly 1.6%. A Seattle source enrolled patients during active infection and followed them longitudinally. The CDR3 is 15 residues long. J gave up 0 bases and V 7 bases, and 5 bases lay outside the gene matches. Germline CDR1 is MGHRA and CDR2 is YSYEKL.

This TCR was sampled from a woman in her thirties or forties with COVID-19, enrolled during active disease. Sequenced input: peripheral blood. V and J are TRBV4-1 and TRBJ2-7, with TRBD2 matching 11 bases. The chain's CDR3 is CASTVGLADSYEQYF. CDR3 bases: TGCGCCAGCACCGTGGGACTAGCGGACTCCTACGAGCAGTACTTC.